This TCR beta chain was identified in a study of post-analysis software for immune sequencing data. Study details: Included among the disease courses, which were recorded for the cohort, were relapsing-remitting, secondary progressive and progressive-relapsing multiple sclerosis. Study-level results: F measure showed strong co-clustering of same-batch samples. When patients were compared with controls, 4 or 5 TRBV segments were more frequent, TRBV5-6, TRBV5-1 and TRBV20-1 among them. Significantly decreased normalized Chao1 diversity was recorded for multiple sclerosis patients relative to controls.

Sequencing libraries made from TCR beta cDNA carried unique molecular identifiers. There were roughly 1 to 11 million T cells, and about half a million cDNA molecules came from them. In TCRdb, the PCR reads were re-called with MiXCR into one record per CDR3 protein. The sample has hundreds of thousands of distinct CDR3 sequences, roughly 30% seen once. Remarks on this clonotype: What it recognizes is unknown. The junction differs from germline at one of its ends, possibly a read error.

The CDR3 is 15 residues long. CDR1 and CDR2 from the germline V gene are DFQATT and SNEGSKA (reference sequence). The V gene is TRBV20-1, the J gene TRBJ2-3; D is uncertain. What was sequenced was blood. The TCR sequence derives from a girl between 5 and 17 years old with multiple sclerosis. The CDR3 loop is CSVRVPSASTDTQYF. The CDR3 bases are TGCAGTGTTAGAGTGCCCTCAGCGTCGACAGATACGCAGTATTTT.